This TCR beta chain was sequenced for a study of Graves' ophthalmopathy and Graves' hyperthyroidism. Study-wide results and caveats: Thyroid clonotypes that were expanded above 0.001 frequency mostly also appeared in blood.

Researchers took RNA transcripts and amplified TCR beta CDR3 regions from them. Following a first-round RT-PCR that used HTBI primers, a second-round multiplex PCR was carried out. TCRdb itself ran the multiplex PCR reads through MiXCR, one entry per CDR3 protein. The data show about 740,000 distinct CDR3 sequences, roughly two fifths seen once. To note about this clonotype: Its antigen is not known.

PBMCs came from approximately 9.6 ml of fresh peripheral blood. Deletions cut 3 bases from V and 7 bases from J, with 10 bases between. The germline V gene encodes CDR1 SEHNR and CDR2 FQNEAQ (reference sequence). The CDR3 contains 12 residues. The receptor was derived from an adult man with Graves' ophthalmopathy. V and J are TRBV7-9 and TRBJ2-7; D uncertain. Sequencing used peripheral blood. CDR3 coding DNA: TGTGCCAGCAGCTTGTCCCTCCTGGAGCAGTACTTC. It codes for CASSLSLLEQYF.